Listed here are 31 T cell receptor beta chains from one sample, sequenced in a study of OX40 agonist ivuxolimab in advanced cancers. Using immunoSEQ multiplex PCR, the repertoire was profiled, and TCRdb retains in-frame clones only, with some absent. The sample holds some 99,000 clones, 90% seen once. This sample comprised CD4+ or CD8+ T cells sorted from blood, obtained in a trial of the OX40 agonist ivuxolimab. The receptors shown here come from an adult with an advanced solid tumor such as melanoma, head and neck, liver or kidney cancer.

The chain is built from TRBV19 and TRBJ2-4; TRBD1 matches at 9 bases. Per the germline V gene, CDR1 is LNHDA and CDR2 is SQIVND (reference sequence). This CDR3 spans 13 amino acids. Trimming took 5 bases from V and 8 from J; bases not matched to a gene: 4. CDR3 sequence (DNA): TGTGCCAGTAGTCGGGGACAGGGTTACATTCAGTACTTC. Amino acids: CASSRGQGYIQYF.

This clone was picked up one time. This chain connects TRBV30 to TRBJ2-5; D remains ambiguous. The V gene's germline CDR1 is GTSNPN and CDR2 SVGIG (reference sequence). The V end lost 0 bases, the J end lost 5 bases, and 10 bases lay between the germline ends. The length of the CDR3 is 13 residues. The CDR3 loop is CAWSVRSEETQYF. The CDR3, as DNA: TGTGCCTGGAGTGTACGGAGCGAGGAGACCCAGTACTTC.

The V gene is TRBV19, the J gene TRBJ2-7; D might be TRBD1 (6 bases). V was shortened by 3 bases and J by 5 bases, with 23 bases between the two germline ends. Germline values: CDR1 LNHDA, CDR2 SQIVND (reference sequence). The CDR3 runs to 17 residues. The CDR3 nucleotides read TGTGCCAGTAGTATCCTGGCAGGGGTGAGCTCCGGCAACGAGCAGTACTTC. It yields the protein CASSILAGVSSGNEQYF.

The chain uses TRBV2 and TRBJ1-1, with D perhaps TRBD1 (5 bases). Germline V gives CDR1 SNHLY, CDR2 FYNNEI. This CDR3 region has 13 residues. Between the trimmed V and J ends, which lost 4 bases and 5 bases, there was a span of 11 bases. CDR3 sequence (DNA): TGTGCCAGCAGTGTTCAGGGATGGACTGAAGCTTTCTTT. It specifies CASSVQGWTEAFF.

The rearrangement joins TRBV21-1 to TRBJ2-3; the table's D call TRBD1 went unverified against the DNA. TRBV21-1 is listed as a pseudogene. The CDR3 is 16 amino acids. The CDR3 DNA is TGTGCCAGCAGCAAAGTATTACACCCTTGGACAGATACGCAGTATTTT. It yields the protein CASSKVLHPWTDTQYF.

The V gene is TRBV7-3, the J gene TRBJ1-3, with a tentative D call TRBD1 (5 bases). CDR1 is SGHTA, CDR2 FQGTGA, per germline. There are 14 residues in the CDR3. V lost 0 bases to trimming and J lost 4 bases, with 7 bases between them. The CDR3 sequence is CASSLTGAGNTIYF. CDR3 nucleotides: TGTGCCAGCAGCTTAACAGGGGCAGGAAACACCATATATTTT. Variable domain in full (rest from reference TRBV7-3 and TRBJ1-3): GAGVSQTPSNKVTEKGKYVELRCDPISGHTALYWYRQSLGQGPEFLIYFQGTGAADDSGLPNDRFFAVRPEGSVSTLKIQRTERGDSAVYLCASSLTGAGNTIYFGEGSWLTVV.

This chain joins TRBV5-5 and TRBJ1-1; no firm D call. The CDR3 runs to 14 residues. V was pared by 1 base and J by 1 base, with 8 bases between. Germline CDR1 is SGHKS and CDR2 is YYEKEE (reference sequence). DNA for the CDR3: TGTGCCAGCAGCTTGCAGAGGCGGAACACTGAAGCTTTCTTT. Protein product: CASSLQRRNTEAFF.

The rearrangement links TRBV19 to TRBJ1-2, with D possibly TRBD1 on 5 matching bases. Germline V gene lookup returns CDR1 LNHDA and CDR2 SQIVND (reference sequence). V was shortened by 9 bases and J by 0 bases, with 26 bases between the two germline ends. The CDR3 is made up of 18 amino acids. CDR3 nucleotides: TGTGCCAGCAGCGAGTTGGGGACCCAATACGACTCTAACTATGGCTACACCTTC. Residues: CASSELGTQYDSNYGYTF. The full variable domain, rest sourced from reference TRBV19 and TRBJ1-2, is DGGITQSPKYLFRKEGQNVTLSCEQNLNHDAMYWYRQDPGQGLRLIYYSQIVNDFQKGDIAEGYSVSREKKESFPLTVTSAQKNPTAFYLCASSELGTQYDSNYGYTFGSGTRLTVV.

This chain connects TRBV29-1 to TRBJ2-3; D is unclear. CDR3 length: 15 amino acids. V lost 4 bases and J lost 0, with 14 bases in between. Per the germline V gene, CDR1 is SQVTM and CDR2 is ANQGSEA. The CDR3 region is CSVAPLEPSTDTQYF. Here the CDR3 DNA reads TGCAGCGTTGCCCCTTTAGAACCTAGCACAGATACGCAGTATTTT.

The chain recombines TRBV30 with TRBJ1-1; the D gene is possibly TRBD1 (6 bases). Germline CDR1 is GTSNPN and CDR2 is SVGIG (reference sequence). Trimming pared 6 bases from V and 1 base from J, leaving 9 bases between. CDR3 size: 12 residues. CDR3 nucleotide sequence: TGTGCCTGCGGGACACCGAACACTGAAGCTTTCTTT. Its translation is CACGTPNTEAFF. Drawing the rest from reference TRBV30 and TRBJ1-1, the complete variable domain is SQTIHQWPATLVQPVGSPLSLECTVEGTSNPNLYWYRQAAGRGLQLLFYSVGIGQISSEVPQNLSASRPQDRQFILSSKKLLLSDSGFYLCACGTPNTEAFFGQGTRLTVV.

The chain employs TRBV4-2 and TRBJ2-5; TRBD1 matches 8 bases. V lost 0 bases, J lost 1 base, and 1 base stayed unmatched. Germline CDR1 and CDR2: LGHNA and YNFKEQ. CDR3 length equals 15 residues. Here the CDR3 reads CASSQEGQGQETQYF. The CDR3 bases are TGTGCCAGCAGCCAAGAAGGACAGGGCCAAGAGACCCAGTACTTC.

This clone was seen only once. The chain employs TRBV4-2 and TRBJ1-2; maybe TRBD1 (6 bases). This CDR3 has 15 residues. From germline, CDR1 is LGHNA and CDR2 YNFKEQ. This CDR3 reads CATRGRGTSFYGYTF. CDR3 DNA: TGTGCTACCCGGGGGCGGGGGACCTCTTTCTATGGCTACACCTTC.

This chain links TRBV29-1 with TRBJ2-1; D gene ambiguous. The CDR3 runs to 12 residues. From germline, CDR1 is SQVTM and CDR2 ANQGSEA. V shed 4 bases and J shed 5 bases, with 9 bases lying between them. In DNA form, the CDR3 reads TGCAGCGTTGGTTGGAGAGACAATGAGCAGTTCTTC. This sequence encodes CSVGWRDNEQFF.

The table lists this clone with a few counts. V is TRBV4-2 and J is TRBJ2-3, with TRBD2 identical over 7 bases. Germline V gene data show CDR1 as LGHNA and CDR2 as YNFKEQ. This CDR3 is built from 18 residues. V dropped 4 bases and J dropped 0; count of bases not matched to a gene: 13. The CDR3 bases are TGTGCCAGCAGCCTAGCCCTACCAAGCGGGGATAGCACAGATACGCAGTATTTT. Translation gives CASSLALPSGDSTDTQYF.

This clone has just a few counts. This chain joins TRBV2 and TRBJ2-5; D gene unclear. The V gene's germline CDR1 is SNHLY and CDR2 FYNNEI. This CDR3 contains 14 residues. With 4 bases removed from V and 1 base from J, the gap between germline ends came to 10 bases. CDR3 loop: CASSVVSSQETQYF. CDR3 sequence (DNA): TGTGCCAGCAGTGTTGTGAGCAGCCAAGAGACCCAGTACTTC. Together with reference TRBV2 and TRBJ2-5, the CDR3 gives the full variable domain: EPEVTQTPSHQVTQMGQEVILRCVPISNHLYFYWYRQILGQKVEFLVSFYNNEISEKSEIFDDQFSVERPDGSNFTLKIRSTKLEDSAMYFCASSVVSSQETQYFGPGTRLLVL.

The CDR3: CASSHNYGYTF. CDR3 nucleotide sequence: TGTGCCAGCAGCCACAACTATGGCTACACCTTC. The chain links TRBV5-5 to TRBJ1-2; no reliable D call. The germline V gene has CDR1 SGHKS and CDR2 YYEKEE (reference sequence). Trimming took off 4 bases at V and 2 bases at J, with 3 bases between the two ends. The CDR3 loop spans 11 amino acids.

The V gene is TRBV28, the J gene TRBJ1-5; maybe TRBD1 (6 bases). The CDR3 contains 14 residues. Trimming stripped 5 bases from V and 1 base from J, with 9 bases between. CDR1 MDHEN and CDR2 SYDVKM come from the germline V gene. CDR3 bases: TGTGCCAGCAGTCTCGGGACAAGCAATCAGCCCCAGCATTTT. Translating it yields CASSLGTSNQPQHF.

In this sample, this clone turned up once. This chain joins TRBV7-9 and TRBJ2-3; D is unclear. V gave up 5 bases and J gave up 1 base, with 7 bases separating them. The CDR3 loop spans 13 amino acids. Germline assignment: CDR1 SEHNR and CDR2 FQNEAQ (reference sequence). The chain's CDR3 is CASSPAGTDTQYF. CDR3 sequence (DNA): TGTGCCAGCAGCCCGGCGGGCACAGATACGCAGTATTTT.

The V call is TRBV28, the J call TRBJ1-3; maybe TRBD1 (5 bases). The V end lost 5 bases, the J end lost 8 bases, and 25 bases lay between the germline ends. The CDR3 consists of 17 residues. Germline loops: CDR1 MDHEN, CDR2 SYDVKM. The CDR3 sequence: CASSLRPVGGGSDTIYF. CDR3 nucleotide sequence: TGTGCCAGCAGTCTCCGACCGGTCGGGGGGGGTTCGGACACCATATATTTT.

The chain carries TRBV7-9 and TRBJ1-5; D may be TRBD1 (5 bases). Trimming stripped 1 base from V and 7 bases from J, with 17 bases between. CDR3 length: 16 amino acids. Germline loops: CDR1 SEHNR, CDR2 FQNEAQ (reference sequence). CDR3 protein: CASSLEMWGENQPQHF. CDR3 nucleotides: TGTGCCAGCAGCTTAGAAATGTGGGGGGAGAACCAGCCCCAGCATTTT.

V usage is TRBV9 and J usage is TRBJ2-2; D call uncertain. The V end lost 2 bases, the J end lost 3 bases, and 14 bases lay between the germline ends. Germline values: CDR1 SGDLS, CDR2 YYNGEE. CDR3 length: 16 residues. The CDR3 sequence is CASSVSSSIHTGELFF. The CDR3 nucleotides are TGTGCCAGCAGCGTTTCGTCCAGCATCCACACCGGGGAGCTGTTTTTT.

The rearrangement uses TRBV7-2 and TRBJ2-6; perhaps TRBD2 as D (6 bases). V was cut by 6 bases and J by 1 base, with 16 bases left in between. The CDR3 spans 17 residues. Germline V gene data show CDR1 as SGHTA and CDR2 as FQGNSA. This CDR3 reads CASSRTNTLSGANVLTF. In nucleotides, the CDR3 is TGTGCCAGCAGTAGGACTAACACCCTATCTGGGGCCAACGTCCTGACTTTC. Based on the CDR3 plus reference TRBV7-2 and TRBJ2-6, the full variable domain is GAGVSQSPSNKVTEKGKDVELRCDPISGHTALYWYRQSLGQGLEFLIYFQGNSAPDKSGLPSDRFSAERTGGSVSTLTIQRTQQEDSAVYLCASSRTNTLSGANVLTFGAGSRLTVL.

This sequence joins TRBV30 and TRBJ1-1; D unclear. V lost 1 base to trimming and J lost 1 base, with 4 bases between them. There are 12 residues in the CDR3. Looked up from germline, CDR1 is GTSNPN and CDR2 is SVGIG (reference sequence). The CDR3 reads CAWSDGNTEAFF. The CDR3 region has the DNA TGTGCCTGGAGTGACGGGAACACTGAAGCTTTCTTT.

The V call is TRBV11-3, the J call TRBJ1-1; TRBD1 aligns across 7 bases. Unmatched junction bases numbered 9, after V lost 3 bases and J lost 5 bases. The CDR3 has 15 residues. Germline values: CDR1 SGHNT, CDR2 YENEEA. DNA of the CDR3: TGTGCCAGCAGCTTGCCGAACAGGGGAGGTACTGAAGCTTTCTTT. This translates into CASSLPNRGGTEAFF. The full variable domain, its missing parts supplied by reference TRBV11-3 and TRBJ1-1, is EAGVVQSPRYKIIEKKQPVAFWCNPISGHNTLYWYLQNLGQGPELLIRYENEEAVDDSQLPKDRFSAERLKGVDSTLKIQPAELGDSAVYLCASSLPNRGGTEAFFGQGTRLTVV.

The CDR3 DNA reads TGTGCCAGCAGCCAAGATCCAGGCGTTAACTATGGCTACACCTTC. Protein product: CASSQDPGVNYGYTF. The chain joins TRBV4-2 to TRBJ1-2; D unclear. Trimming removed 0 bases from V and 1 base from J, with 9 bases in between. CDR1 and CDR2 (germline): LGHNA, YNFKEQ. The CDR3 contains 15 residues.

The chain has TRBV7-2 and TRBJ2-1; D remains ambiguous. The V gene's germline CDR1 is SGHTA and CDR2 FQGNSA. The CDR3 extends over 14 amino acids. V lost 4 bases and J 8 bases, leaving 15 bases between the germline ends. The CDR3 nucleotides are TGTGCCAGCAGCTCATACCCGATCGTCGATGAGCAGTTCTTC. Translated: CASSSYPIVDEQFF.

This rearrangement joins TRBV7-2 to TRBJ2-7, with 9 positions matching TRBD1. The CDR3 extends over 16 amino acids. The V gene end was trimmed by 1 base and the J gene end by 5 bases; junction bases not matched to a gene: 9. CDR1 SGHTA and CDR2 FQGNSA come from the germline V gene. The CDR3 nucleotides read TGTGCCAGCAGCTTAGAAGGGACAGGGAGAAGAAACGAGCAGTACTTC. Its translation: CASSLEGTGRRNEQYF.

This clone was seen a handful of times. This rearrangement joins TRBV7-2 to TRBJ2-1; 10 bases map to TRBD2. V lost 4 bases to trimming and J lost 2 bases; unmatched junction nucleotides: 8. CDR1 and CDR2 from the germline V gene are SGHTA and FQGNSA. This CDR3 has 17 residues. The DNA of the CDR3 is TGTGCCAGCAGCTCGCAAGCGGGAGGGCCTCCCTACAATGAGCAGTTCTTC. This encodes CASSSQAGGPPYNEQFF. Complete variable domain (other parts from reference TRBV7-2 and TRBJ2-1): GAGVSQSPSNKVTEKGKDVELRCDPISGHTALYWYRQSLGQGLEFLIYFQGNSAPDKSGLPSDRFSAERTGGSVSTLTIQRTQQEDSAVYLCASSSQAGGPPYNEQFFGPGTRLTVL.

The chain combines TRBV7-9 with TRBJ1-2, with D tentatively TRBD1 (5 bases). CDR1 is SEHNR and CDR2 is FQNEAQ in the germline V gene (reference sequence). This CDR3 is built from 14 residues. The V and J ends lost 2 bases and 6 bases respectively, with 13 bases between them. Written as DNA, the CDR3 is TGTGCCAGCAGCTTACCACAGGCCCTCAATGGCTACACCTTC. Protein: CASSLPQALNGYTF.

This chain connects TRBV10-3 to TRBJ1-1; the D gene is possibly TRBD1 (5 bases). V was clipped by 4 bases and J by 3 bases, with 6 bases between them. This CDR3 region has 12 residues. Germline V gives CDR1 ENHRY, CDR2 SYGVKD. The CDR3: CAISGGDTEAFF. The CDR3 bases are TGTGCCATCAGTGGGGGGGACACTGAAGCTTTCTTT.

The chain recombines TRBV28 with TRBJ2-3; TRBD1 agrees at 10 bases. The CDR3 contains 14 residues. The germline V gene has CDR1 MDHEN and CDR2 SYDVKM. J gave up 4 bases and V 7 bases, and 5 bases lay outside the gene matches. The CDR3: CASIKTGGADTQYF. As DNA, the CDR3 is TGTGCCAGCATTAAGACAGGGGGCGCAGATACGCAGTATTTT.